The 30 T cell receptor beta chains in this list originate from one sample, sequenced in a study of blood T cell repertoires in COVID-19. Sequencing was performed with immunoSEQ multiplex PCR; in TCRdb, only in-frame clones are kept and a portion is missing. The table records about 170,000 clones, about 88% of them present only once. Sequenced input: PBMCs or T cells enriched from blood (not recorded which). The receptors were sampled from a young woman who had recovered from COVID-19.

The chain has TRBV6-5 and TRBJ1-2, with D perhaps TRBD1 (5 bases). CDR3 length: 12 residues. The V end was cut by 6 bases, the J end by 2 bases, with 7 bases between. Germline CDR1 MNHEY, CDR2 SVGAGI. CDR3 sequence: CASSPGNYGYTF. Here the CDR3 DNA reads TGTGCCAGCAGCCCAGGGAACTATGGCTACACCTTC.

This clone came up a few times. J is TRBJ2-7 and V is TRBV7-2; 11 bases match TRBD2. The trim removed 5 bases at V and 6 bases at J, leaving 6 bases unmatched. The length of the CDR3 is 14 residues. The germline V gene has CDR1 SGHTA and CDR2 FQGNSA. The CDR3 sequence: CASSPRLAGSEQYF. The CDR3 DNA is TGTGCCAGCAGCCCGAGACTAGCGGGAAGCGAGCAGTACTTC.

This chain uses TRBV18 with TRBJ2-3, with D perhaps matching TRBD2 (7 bases). The V gene lost 2 bases and the J gene lost 1 base, with 25 bases spanning the gap. The CDR3 has 20 amino acids. The germline CDR1 and CDR2 sequences are KGHSH and LQKENI. The CDR3 nucleotides read TGTGCCAGCTCACCAAACCAGGTTTACGGGGGGCCGGGAGGCACAGATACGCAGTATTTT. The encoded protein is CASSPNQVYGGPGGTDTQYF.

The V gene is TRBV5-6, the J gene TRBJ2-5; TRBD2 might be the D (6 bases). Germline CDR1 is SGHDT and CDR2 is YYEEEE. V lost 2 bases to trimming and J lost 1 base, with 15 bases between them. This CDR3 has 16 amino acids. As DNA, the CDR3 is TGTGCCAGCAGCTTTCTCGTTTTGGGGGGCCAAGAGACCCAGTACTTC. Residues: CASSFLVLGGQETQYF.

The J gene is TRBJ2-7, the V gene TRBV27, with D perhaps TRBD1 (5 bases). V was clipped by 3 bases and J by 2 bases, with 11 bases between them. Per the germline V gene, CDR1 is MNHEY and CDR2 is SMNVEV (reference sequence). This CDR3 is built from 14 residues. CDR3 coding DNA: TGTGCCAGCAGTTTCGGCAGGACAACCTACGAGCAGTACTTC. It codes for CASSFGRTTYEQYF.

This rearrangement joins TRBV27 to TRBJ1-3; TRBD1 might be the D (6 bases). The germline V and J ends were trimmed by 6 bases and 0 bases, with 6 bases remaining between them. The CDR3 extends over 13 amino acids. The germline gives CDR1 MNHEY, CDR2 SMNVEV (reference sequence). The CDR3: CASRQGSGNTIYF. In DNA form, the CDR3 reads TGTGCCAGCAGACAGGGCTCTGGAAACACCATATATTTT.

The V gene is TRBV7-9, the J gene TRBJ2-1, with D perhaps matching TRBD1 (7 bases). V shed 6 bases and J shed 3 bases, with 12 bases lying between them. The CDR3 loop spans 14 amino acids. The germline V gene has CDR1 SEHNR and CDR2 FQNEAQ (reference sequence). The CDR3 DNA reads as TGTGCCAGCAGAGACAGGGAGGTCTACAATGAGCAGTTCTTC. It specifies CASRDREVYNEQFF.

The chain links TRBV28 to TRBJ1-2; D remains unclear. Germline lookup yields CDR1 MDHEN and CDR2 SYDVKM. The germline V and J ends were trimmed by 5 bases and 5 bases, with 12 bases remaining between them. The CDR3 extends over 13 amino acids. The CDR3 sequence: CASSQPGIYGYTF. DNA of the CDR3: TGTGCCAGCAGTCAACCCGGGATATATGGCTACACCTTC.

The gene calls are TRBV14 and TRBJ2-7, with 9 bases lining up with TRBD2. Germline CDR1 SGHDN, CDR2 FVKESK. V dropped 0 bases and J dropped 4; count of bases not matched to a gene: 7. CDR3 length: 16 residues. The CDR3 bases are TGTGCCAGCAGCCAAGATCGGCGGGAGGGCCCTTACGAGCAGTACTTC. This gives the protein CASSQDRREGPYEQYF.

This chain uses TRBV7-8 with TRBJ2-7; unclear D gene. V was shortened by 5 bases and J by 4 bases, with 6 bases between the two germline ends. Germline V gene data show CDR1 as SGHVS and CDR2 as FQNEAQ. The CDR3 runs 11 residues. The CDR3 region is CASSVRYEQYF. DNA of the CDR3: TGTGCCAGCAGCGTGCGGTACGAGCAGTACTTC.

The chain combines TRBV7-8 with TRBJ2-1; 12 nucleotides align to TRBD2. There are 16 residues in the CDR3. The V and J ends lost 1 base and 4 bases, in that order; junction bases with no gene match: 2. CDR1 SGHVS and CDR2 FQNEAQ come from the germline V gene. The CDR3 DNA reads as TGTGCCAGCAGCTTAGAGCTAGCGGGAGGGTACAATGAGCAGTTCTTC. Translating gives CASSLELAGGYNEQFF.

The rearrangement links TRBV29-1 to TRBJ2-1; TRBD2 matches 8 bases. Germline V gene sequence: CDR1 SQVTM, CDR2 ANQGSEA. CDR3 length: 14 amino acids. V lost 7 bases to trimming and J lost 0 bases; unmatched junction nucleotides: 5. Here the CDR3 reads CSARSGSSYNEQFF. The CDR3 nucleotides read TGCAGCGCACGGAGCGGGAGCTCCTACAATGAGCAGTTCTTC.

The V call is TRBV13, the J call TRBJ2-7; 9 bases agree with TRBD2. Per germline, CDR1 PRHDT and CDR2 FYEKMQ (reference sequence). Unmatched junction bases numbered 10, after V lost 2 bases and J lost 5 bases. The CDR3 has 16 residues. For the CDR3, the DNA is TGTGCCAGCAGCTTATATCGACTAGCGGCCAATAACGAGCAGTACTTC. Its translation is CASSLYRLAANNEQYF.

The CDR3 protein is CASSFSSRIPGDIQYF. Written as DNA, the CDR3 is TGTGCCAGCAGCTTCTCCTCCAGGATCCCCGGGGACATTCAGTACTTC. This chain uses TRBV27 with TRBJ2-4; a weak D match, TRBD2 (5 bases). Between the trimmed V and J ends, which lost 6 bases and 8 bases, there was a span of 23 bases. The CDR3 sequence is 16 residues long. Germline loops: CDR1 MNHEY, CDR2 SMNVEV (reference sequence).

The CDR3 DNA reads as TGTGCCAGCAGCTCCTACAGCAATTATGGCTACACCTTC. Translation: CASSSYSNYGYTF. V and J are TRBV5-4 and TRBJ1-2; D gene uncertain. Germline V lookup: CDR1 SGHNT, CDR2 YYREEE (reference sequence). With 3 bases removed from V and 5 bases from J, the gap between germline ends came to 11 bases. This CDR3 has 13 amino acids.

In its sample, this clone was seen once. The V gene is TRBV3-1 (or the pseudogene TRBV3-2), the J gene TRBJ2-1; 8 bases align to TRBD2. The CDR3 length is 18 residues. V shed 4 bases, J shed 10 bases, and the junction held 21 bases outside the gene matches. Germline lookup yields CDR1 LGHDT and CDR2 YNNKEL (reference sequence). CDR3 in DNA: TGTGCCAGCAGCCTGCCGGTTATACCGGGCCCGCGGGGGGTAGAGCAGTTCTTC. Translating gives CASSLPVIPGPRGVEQFF.

For this clone: Other DNA sequences within the sample encode an identical CDR3. CDR3 DNA sequence: TGTGCCAGCAGTCCCGTTGACAGGGACTCCTACGAGCAGTACTTC. Its protein product is CASSPVDRDSYEQYF. The genes are TRBV28 and TRBJ2-7, with TRBD1 matching over 7 bases. The CDR3 is 15 amino acids. Germline CDR1 reads MDHEN; CDR2 reads SYDVKM. The trim removed 5 bases at V and 0 bases at J, leaving 7 bases unmatched. Supplemented by reference TRBV28 and TRBJ2-7, the full variable domain reads DVKVTQSSRYLVKRTGEKVFLECVQDMDHENMFWYRQDPGLGLRLIYFSYDVKMKEKGDIPEGYSVSREKKERFSLILESASTNQTSMYLCASSPVDRDSYEQYFGPGTRLTVT.

V is TRBV9 and J is TRBJ2-7; the match to TRBD2 covers 13 bases. J was trimmed by 2 bases and V by 4 bases; bases with no gene match: 9. Germline lookup yields CDR1 SGDLS and CDR2 YYNGEE. The CDR3 runs 17 residues. CDR3 sequence: CASSPSRTSGRAYEQYF. CDR3 DNA sequence: TGTGCCAGCAGCCCATCCCGGACTAGCGGGAGAGCCTACGAGCAGTACTTC. Looking up the rest from reference TRBV9 and TRBJ2-7 gives the full variable domain: DSGVTQTPKHLITATGQRVTLRCSPRSGDLSVYWYQQSLDQGLQFLIQYYNGEERAKGNILERFSAQQFPDLHSELNLSSLELGDSALYFCASSPSRTSGRAYEQYFGPGTRLTVT.

V and J are TRBV6-5 and TRBJ2-7; D gene uncertain. From germline, CDR1 is MNHEY and CDR2 SVGAGI. CDR3 length equals 16 residues. The germline V and J ends were trimmed by 0 bases and 0 bases, with 12 bases remaining between them. The CDR3 DNA reads as TGTGCCAGCAGTTACTCGACGCGACATAGCTCCTACGAGCAGTACTTC. It is translated as CASSYSTRHSSYEQYF.

The chain employs TRBV5-4 and TRBJ2-7; the D is unclear. CDR3 size: 12 residues. V was shortened by 4 bases and J by 6 bases, with 11 bases between the two germline ends. In germline, CDR1 is SGHNT, CDR2 YYREEE (reference sequence). In DNA form, the CDR3 reads TGTGCCAGCAGCCTGAATAGAGGCGAGCAGTACTTC. This translates into CASSLNRGEQYF.

This clone was detected only once. The chain links TRBV13 to TRBJ2-1; D possibly corresponds to TRBD2 (6 bases). The CDR3 totals 13 residues. Germline assignment: CDR1 PRHDT and CDR2 FYEKMQ (reference sequence). V was cut by 5 bases and J by 6 bases, with 11 bases left in between. CDR3 loop: CASSVRDFNEQFF. The CDR3 DNA follows: TGTGCCAGCAGCGTCCGGGACTTCAATGAGCAGTTCTTC.

This sequence joins TRBV29-1 and TRBJ1-1; 7 bases line up with TRBD1. The trim removed 7 bases at V and 8 bases at J, leaving 13 bases unmatched. There are 13 residues in the CDR3. Germline CDR1 and CDR2: SQVTM and ANQGSEA. CDR3: CSASGTVMTEAFF. DNA for the CDR3: TGCAGCGCTTCCGGGACAGTAATGACCGAAGCTTTCTTT.

The chain couples TRBV6-2 or TRBV6-3 to TRBJ1-2, with TRBD1 identical over 7 bases. Germline loops: CDR1 MNHEY, CDR2 SVGEGT. The CDR3 sequence is 18 residues long. Trimming cost V 0 bases and J 4 bases; bases outside gene matches: 14. The CDR3 spells CASSYSSSRQGDFYGYTF. The DNA for the CDR3 is TGTGCCAGCAGTTACTCGAGCAGTCGTCAGGGGGACTTCTATGGCTACACCTTC.

The gene calls are TRBV30 and TRBJ1-1; perhaps TRBD1 as D (6 bases). CDR1 is GTSNPN, CDR2 SVGIG, per germline (reference sequence). The CDR3 length is 16 residues. Between the trimmed V and J ends, which lost 5 bases and 1 base, there was a span of 20 bases. CDR3 loop: CAWSSWGGQENTEAFF. As DNA, the CDR3 is TGTGCCTGGTCCTCCTGGGGGGGGCAGGAGAACACTGAAGCTTTCTTT.

V gene TRBV2 combines with J gene TRBJ2-4, with D uncertain. The CDR3 is made up of 16 amino acids. Germline V CDR1 and CDR2: SNHLY, FYNNEI. Trimming removed 0 bases from V and 0 bases from J, with 9 bases in between. Written as DNA, the CDR3 is TGTGCCAGCAGTGAAGCCTACTCCGGAGCCAAAAACATTCAGTACTTC. This codes for CASSEAYSGAKNIQYF.

V gene TRBV4-1 combines with J gene TRBJ2-6; weak D call: TRBD1 (7 bases). Germline V gene data show CDR1 as MGHRA and CDR2 as YSYEKL. V was pared by 5 bases and J by 1 base, with 18 bases between. This CDR3 comprises 18 residues. Here the CDR3 DNA reads TGCGCCAGCAGCTACCGCGGGACAGTGGATTCTGGGGCCAACGTCCTGACTTTC. Protein product: CASSYRGTVDSGANVLTF.

The chain combines TRBV11-2 with TRBJ1-1, with D perhaps matching TRBD1 (6 bases). The CDR3 length is 13 residues. V was clipped by 6 bases and J by 12 bases, with 20 bases between them. Germline CDR1 SGHAT, CDR2 FQNNGV. The CDR3 is CASRFTDSYVSFF. The CDR3 nucleotides read TGTGCCAGCAGATTTACGGACAGCTACGTCTCTTTCTTT.

This clone showed up just once. This chain joins TRBV28 and TRBJ2-2; D unresolved. Trimming pared 2 bases from V and 6 bases from J, leaving 7 bases between. CDR3 length: 13 amino acids. CDR1 MDHEN and CDR2 SYDVKM come from the germline V gene. The CDR3 region is CASSLIQSGELFF. The CDR3 region has the DNA TGTGCCAGCAGTTTAATCCAGTCCGGGGAGCTGTTTTTT.

This sequence joins TRBV4-3 and TRBJ2-5; tentative D call: TRBD1 (5 bases). This CDR3 contains 16 residues. Trimming took 1 base from V and 1 from J, leaving 13 bases between them. Germline CDR1 and CDR2: LGHNA and YSLEER. CDR3 nucleotide sequence: TGCGCCAGCAGCCAAGGCCCAGGGATTGTCCAAGAGACCCAGTACTTC. Its translation is CASSQGPGIVQETQYF.

V and J are TRBV5-5 and TRBJ2-7, with 8 bases identical to TRBD1. The trim removed 0 bases at V and 9 bases at J, leaving 8 bases unmatched. The V gene's germline CDR1 is SGHKS and CDR2 YYEKEE (reference sequence). This CDR3 region has 14 residues. The CDR3 DNA reads as TGTGCCAGCAGCTTGGTCGGACAGGGATTTGGGCAGTACTTC. Translated: CASSLVGQGFGQYF.